The rows below give T cell receptor beta chains drawn from one sample of a study of cytomegalovirus exposure and HLA in healthy donors. The data were produced by immunoSEQ multiplex PCR, yet TCRdb's version contains in-frame clones alone and is incomplete. The data hold around 150,000 clones, with 82% observed a single time. The sequencing sample was made of PBMCs. These receptors were collected from a woman between 45 and 60 years old in good health and CMV-seropositive. Both conserved end residues are trimmed from each CDR3.

v_gene	j_gene	CDR3aa
TRBV7-6	TRBJ2-1	ASSFFPGGGNPYSYNEQF
TRBV7-6	TRBJ2-5	ASSPGGTQY
TRBV7-9	TRBJ2-5	ASSLGQQETQY
TRBV28	TRBJ2-1	ASRGSGRGNEQF
TRBV5-1	TRBJ2-3	ASSLGLAGGADTQY
TRBV7-8	TRBJ1-1	ASSLGTGVNTEAF
TRBV29-1	TRBJ2-3	SVEDVRGTDTQY
TRBV28	TRBJ1-5	ASSFVADQPQH
TRBV19	TRBJ1-1	ASSIDRRGTFTEAF
TRBV7-9	TRBJ1-1	ASSLAGQGRAAF
TRBV6-5	TRBJ1-2	ASSYPGQGGYT
TRBV10-3	TRBJ1-1	AISEPTGTGRNTEAF
TRBV9	TRBJ2-3	ASSVDAGGTDTQY
TRBV6-5	TRBJ1-2	ASSYSGGTYGYT
TRBV4-2	TRBJ2-1	ASSQDWGEGLLEQF
TRBV6-1	TRBJ1-5	ATAPDTGPNQPQH
TRBV11-2	TRBJ2-3	ASSSTSGKIYTQY
TRBV5-4	TRBJ2-5	ASSLVPRGEETQY
TRBV12-5	TRBJ1-5	ASGDRGNQPQH
TRBV5-1	TRBJ2-5	ASSSQAGTQETQY
TRBV6-1	TRBJ2-3	ASSELAGGQVDTQY
TRBV18	TRBJ1-3	ASSPWSGGNTIY
TRBV4-1	TRBJ2-7	ASSHRLAGTYEQY
TRBV30	TRBJ1-4	AWNQGRAEKLF
TRBV4-3	TRBJ1-2	ASSQMTGGGGYT
TRBV4-3	TRBJ1-6	ASSQGGLLSSPLH
TRBV30	TRBJ2-1	AWRIDRGEQF
TRBV11-2	TRBJ2-7	ASSFLGGEGYEQY
TRBV18	TRBJ1-1	ASSPWDKNTEAF
TRBV7-9	TRBJ2-5	ASSSALVLATSQETQY
TRBV4-2	TRBJ2-5	ASSGSSGSIAGVETQY
TRBV2	TRBJ2-1	ASSDRGSSYNEQF
TRBV7-7	TRBJ2-5	ASSPRLAETQY
TRBV10-2	TRBJ2-7	ASTTGLREQY
TRBV7-2	TRBJ2-1	ASSSVGGGRANAEQF
TRBV15	TRBJ2-1	ATSRDLELYSYNEQF
TRBV4-1	TRBJ2-1	ASSPMQGYNEQF
TRBV6-5	TRBJ2-5	ASNVIAGGGETQY
TRBV5-8	TRBJ2-3	ASSSGWGRKVTDTQY
TRBV19	TRBJ2-5	ASSSTGVGVLREQY
TRBV27	TRBJ2-7	ASSFSRGTGVFEQY
TRBV27	TRBJ1-2	ASSLTANYGYT
TRBV19	TRBJ1-4	ASSTPGHANEKLF
TRBV10-1	TRBJ2-2	ASSGSMLRAGGMNTGELF
TRBV4-1	TRBJ1-4	ASSQDSGTGEKLF